This TCR beta chain originates from a study of blood T cell repertoires in COVID-19. Looking at the study overall: COVID-19 samples, acute and convalescent, were from the United States, Italy and Spain.

With 4 bases removed from V and 0 bases from J, the gap between germline ends came to 12 bases. CDR1 MGHRA and CDR2 YSYEKL come from the germline V gene. The length of the CDR3 is 15 residues. How the authors handled the data: Reference gene primer amplification gave estimated nucleated cell counts. Profiled with immunoSEQ multiplex PCR; TCRdb holds only in-frame clones, not every one. V, J and clone size reflect that table, while D and trimming were determined from the DNA. This table holds 45,000 to 60,000 clones, roughly 83% found once. The genes are TRBV4-1 and TRBJ1-1; tentatively, D is TRBD1 (5 bases). The TCR comes from a man aged 50 or older with acute or convalescent COVID-19. Sequenced input: peripheral blood. CDR3 in amino acids: CASSPGRTMNTEAFF. CDR3 coding DNA: TGCGCCAGCAGCCCGGGACGGACTATGAACACTGAAGCTTTCTTT.